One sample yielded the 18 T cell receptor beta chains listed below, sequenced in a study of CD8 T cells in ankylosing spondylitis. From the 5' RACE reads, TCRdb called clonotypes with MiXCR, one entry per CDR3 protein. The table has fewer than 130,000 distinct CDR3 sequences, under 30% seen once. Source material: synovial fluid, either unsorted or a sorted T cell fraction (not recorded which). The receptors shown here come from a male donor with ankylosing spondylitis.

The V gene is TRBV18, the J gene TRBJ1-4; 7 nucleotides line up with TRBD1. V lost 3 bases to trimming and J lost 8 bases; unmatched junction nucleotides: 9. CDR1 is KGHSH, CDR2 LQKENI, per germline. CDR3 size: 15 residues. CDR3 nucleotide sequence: TGTGCCAGCTCACCTGAACAGGGGCCCAGCGAAAAACTGTTTTTT. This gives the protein CASSPEQGPSEKLFF.

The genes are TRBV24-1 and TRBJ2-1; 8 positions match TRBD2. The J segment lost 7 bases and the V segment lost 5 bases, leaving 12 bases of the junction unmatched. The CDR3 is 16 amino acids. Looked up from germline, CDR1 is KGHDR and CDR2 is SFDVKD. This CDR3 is CATSGPGLVLNNEQFF. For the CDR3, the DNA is TGTGCCACCAGTGGACCGGGACTAGTGCTGAATAATGAGCAGTTCTTC.

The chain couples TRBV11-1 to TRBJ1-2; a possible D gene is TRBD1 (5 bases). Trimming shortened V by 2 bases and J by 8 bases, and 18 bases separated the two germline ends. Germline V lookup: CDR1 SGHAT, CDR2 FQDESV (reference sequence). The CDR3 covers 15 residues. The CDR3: CASSLWQGSMEGYTF. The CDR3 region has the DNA TGTGCCAGCAGCTTATGGCAGGGCAGCATGGAAGGCTACACCTTC.

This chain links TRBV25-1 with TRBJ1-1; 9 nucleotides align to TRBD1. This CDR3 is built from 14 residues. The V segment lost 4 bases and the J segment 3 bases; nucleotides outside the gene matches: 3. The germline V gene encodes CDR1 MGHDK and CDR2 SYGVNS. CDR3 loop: CASSAQGADTEAFF. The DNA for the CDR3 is TGTGCCAGCAGTGCACAGGGGGCCGACACTGAAGCTTTCTTT.

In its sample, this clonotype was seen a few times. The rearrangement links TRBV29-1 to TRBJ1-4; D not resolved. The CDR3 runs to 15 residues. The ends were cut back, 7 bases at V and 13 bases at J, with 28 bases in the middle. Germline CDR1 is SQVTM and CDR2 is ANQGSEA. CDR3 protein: CSALDLTLPVSVLFF. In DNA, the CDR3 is TGCAGCGCCTTAGACCTGACCCTGCCCGTTTCCGTACTGTTTTTT.

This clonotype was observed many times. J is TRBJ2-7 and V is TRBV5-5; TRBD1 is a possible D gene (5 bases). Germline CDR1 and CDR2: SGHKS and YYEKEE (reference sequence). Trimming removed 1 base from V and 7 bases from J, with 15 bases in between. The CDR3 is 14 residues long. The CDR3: CASSLSTDLREQYF. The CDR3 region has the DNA TGTGCCAGCAGCTTGTCGACAGACCTACGGGAGCAGTACTTC.

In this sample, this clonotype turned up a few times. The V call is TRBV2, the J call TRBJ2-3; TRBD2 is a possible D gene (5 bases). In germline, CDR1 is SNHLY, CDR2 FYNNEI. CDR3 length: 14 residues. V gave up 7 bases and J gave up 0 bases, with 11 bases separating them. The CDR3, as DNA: TGTGCCAGCAATCGCGGGTCTAGCACAGATACGCAGTATTTT. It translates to CASNRGSSTDTQYF.

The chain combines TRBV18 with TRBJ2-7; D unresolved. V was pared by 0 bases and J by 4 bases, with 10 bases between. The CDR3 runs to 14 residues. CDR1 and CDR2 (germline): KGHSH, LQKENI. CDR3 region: CASSPPEALYEQYV. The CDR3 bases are TGTGCCAGCTCACCACCAGAAGCGTTATACGAGCAGTACGTC.

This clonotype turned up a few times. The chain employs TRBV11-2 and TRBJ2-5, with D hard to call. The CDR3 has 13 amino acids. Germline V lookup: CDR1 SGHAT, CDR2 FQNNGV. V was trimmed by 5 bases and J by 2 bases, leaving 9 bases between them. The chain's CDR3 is CASSAGSQETQYF. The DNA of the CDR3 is TGTGCCAGCAGCGCCGGGTCTCAAGAGACCCAGTACTTC.

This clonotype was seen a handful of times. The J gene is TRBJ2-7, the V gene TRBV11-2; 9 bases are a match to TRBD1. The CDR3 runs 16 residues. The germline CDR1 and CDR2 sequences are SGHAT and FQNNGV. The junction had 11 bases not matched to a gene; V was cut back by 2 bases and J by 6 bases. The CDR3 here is CASSLRLRTGDGEQYV. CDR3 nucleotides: TGTGCCAGCAGCTTAAGGCTCAGGACAGGGGATGGCGAGCAGTACGTC.

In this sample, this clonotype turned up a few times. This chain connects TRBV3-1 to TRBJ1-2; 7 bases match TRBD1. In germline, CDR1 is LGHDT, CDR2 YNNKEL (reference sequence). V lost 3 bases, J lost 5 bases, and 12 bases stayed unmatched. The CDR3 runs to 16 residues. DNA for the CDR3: TGTGCCAGCAGCCATCCCGCGGAGGGGGCTCGGTATGGCTACACCTTC. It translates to CASSHPAEGARYGYTF. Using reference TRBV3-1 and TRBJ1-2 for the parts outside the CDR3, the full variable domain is DTAVSQTPKYLVTQMGNDKSIKCEQNLGHDTMYWYKQDSKKFLKIMFSYNNKELIINETVPNRFSPKSPDKAHLNLHINSLELGDSAVYFCASSHPAEGARYGYTFGSGTRLTVV.

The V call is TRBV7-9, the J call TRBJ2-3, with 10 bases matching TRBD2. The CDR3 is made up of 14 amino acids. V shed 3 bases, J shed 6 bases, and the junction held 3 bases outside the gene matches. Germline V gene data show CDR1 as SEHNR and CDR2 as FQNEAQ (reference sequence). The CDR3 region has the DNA TGTGCCAGCAGCTTGGCTAGCGGGAGCGATACGCAGTATTTT. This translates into CASSLASGSDTQYF.

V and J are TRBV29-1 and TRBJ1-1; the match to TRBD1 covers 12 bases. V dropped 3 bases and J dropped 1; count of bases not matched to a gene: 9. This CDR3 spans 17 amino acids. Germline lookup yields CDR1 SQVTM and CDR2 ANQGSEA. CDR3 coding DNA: TGCAGCGTTGACCCAGTCGGGACAGGGGGCAGGAACACTGAAGCTTTCTTT. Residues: CSVDPVGTGGRNTEAFF. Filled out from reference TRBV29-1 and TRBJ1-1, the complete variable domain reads SAVISQKPSRDICQRGTSLTIQCQVDSQVTMMFWYRQQPGQSLTLIATANQGSEATYESGFVIDKFPISRPNLTFSTLTVSNMSPEDSSIYLCSVDPVGTGGRNTEAFFGQGTRLTVV.

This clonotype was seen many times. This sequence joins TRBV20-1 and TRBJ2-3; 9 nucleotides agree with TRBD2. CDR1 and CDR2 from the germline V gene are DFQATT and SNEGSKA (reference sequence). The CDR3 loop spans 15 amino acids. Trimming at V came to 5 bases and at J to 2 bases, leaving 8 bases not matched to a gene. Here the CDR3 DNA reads TGCAGTGCTCGACGGCCTAGCGGGACCACAGATACGCAGTATTTT. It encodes CSARRPSGTTDTQYF.

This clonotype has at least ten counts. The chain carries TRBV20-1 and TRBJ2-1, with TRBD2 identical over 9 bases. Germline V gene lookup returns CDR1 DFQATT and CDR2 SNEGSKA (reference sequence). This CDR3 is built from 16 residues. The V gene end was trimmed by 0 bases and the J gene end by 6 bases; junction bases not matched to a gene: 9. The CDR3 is CSARDLASGRPNEQFF. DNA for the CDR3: TGCAGTGCTAGAGATCTGGCCAGCGGGAGGCCCAATGAGCAGTTCTTC.

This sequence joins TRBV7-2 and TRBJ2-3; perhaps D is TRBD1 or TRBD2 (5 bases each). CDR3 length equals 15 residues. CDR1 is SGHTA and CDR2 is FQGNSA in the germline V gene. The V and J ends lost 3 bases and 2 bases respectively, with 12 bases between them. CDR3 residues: CASSFSGRTTDTQYF. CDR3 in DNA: TGTGCCAGCAGCTTCTCGGGACGCACCACAGATACGCAGTATTTT.

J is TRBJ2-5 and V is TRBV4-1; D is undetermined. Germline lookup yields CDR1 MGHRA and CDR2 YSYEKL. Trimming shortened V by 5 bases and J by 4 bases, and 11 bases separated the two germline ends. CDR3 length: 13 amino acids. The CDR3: CASSGLAVETQYF. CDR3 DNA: TGCGCCAGCAGCGGTTTGGCGGTAGAGACCCAGTACTTC.

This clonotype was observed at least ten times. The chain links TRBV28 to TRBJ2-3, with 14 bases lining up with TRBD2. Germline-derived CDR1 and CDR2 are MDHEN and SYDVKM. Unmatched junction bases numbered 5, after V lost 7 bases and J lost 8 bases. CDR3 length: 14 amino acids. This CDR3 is CASTPGLAGATQYF. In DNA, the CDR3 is TGTGCCAGCACTCCGGGACTAGCGGGAGCTACGCAGTATTTT.